This T cell receptor beta chain was identified during a study of T cells in Graves' hyperthyroidism and ophthalmopathy. Trimming removed 11 bases at V and 3 bases at J, with 12 bases between. Looked up from germline, CDR1 is SNHLY and CDR2 is FYNNEI. The CDR3 contains 12 residues. With duration under 3 months, ophthalmopathy was active: Clinical Activity Score at least 3, NOSPECS at least 4. Pregnant or lactating patients were excluded, as were those with uncontrolled infection or other autoimmune disease. Findings and limits, study-wide: Researchers found most expanded thyroid clonotypes above 0.001 in blood as well. Ophthalmopathy was separated from stable hyperthyroidism by a 13 V-J model.

Template material for amplifying TCR beta CDR3 regions consisted of RNA transcripts. The HTBI primer set was used in a first-round RT-PCR of the TCR CDR3. TCRdb redid the calling of the multiplex PCR reads with MiXCR, one entry per CDR3 protein. The sample has about 600,000 distinct CDR3 sequences; approximately 16% are singletons. This clonotype was detected many times. The target antigen is unknown. J is TRBJ2-3 and V is TRBV2; D is perhaps TRBD2 (5 bases). This TCR was sampled from a woman between 35 and 50 years old with Graves' ophthalmopathy. The sequenced sample was blood. CDR3 sequence reads: CASWTGTDTQYF. In DNA form, the CDR3 reads TGTGCCTCCTGGACGGGGACAGATACGCAGTATTTT.